A single sample is the source of the 14 T cell receptor beta chains below, sequenced in a study of blood T cell repertoires in COVID-19. Measured with immunoSEQ multiplex PCR; TCRdb has only the in-frame clones, and not every one. Of tens of thousands of clones listed, 75% to 90% are singletons. Sequencing input: peripheral blood. The source is an older man with active or convalescent COVID-19.

V is TRBV9 and J is TRBJ2-3; D unresolved. The CDR3 has 12 residues. V was pared by 4 bases and J by 6 bases, with 9 bases between. From germline, CDR1 is SGDLS and CDR2 YYNGEE. CDR3 sequence (DNA): TGTGCCAGCAGCCTCGTAGATGATACGCAGTATTTT. It encodes CASSLVDDTQYF.

The V call is TRBV7-9, the J call TRBJ1-2; a weak D match, TRBD1 (5 bases). CDR1 and CDR2 (germline): SEHNR, FQNEAQ (reference sequence). The V end was cut by 5 bases, the J end by 3 bases, with 10 bases between. The CDR3 extends over 13 amino acids. CDR3: CASSAQGDYGYTF. The CDR3 coding sequence is TGTGCCAGCAGCGCGCAGGGTGACTATGGCTACACCTTC.

In this sample, this clone turned up once. The chain is built from TRBV30 and TRBJ1-6; D is undetermined. The germline V gene has CDR1 GTSNPN and CDR2 SVGIG (reference sequence). V dropped 0 bases and J dropped 0 bases, with 6 bases sitting between them. The CDR3 consists of 15 residues. The CDR3 is CAWSVPVSYNSPLHF. The CDR3 DNA reads as TGTGCCTGGAGTGTACCGGTCTCCTATAATTCACCCCTCCACTTT.

In its sample, this clone was seen once. The J gene is TRBJ1-1, the V gene TRBV19, with TRBD1 as a possible D gene (6 bases). The CDR3 is 11 residues long. Germline V gene data show CDR1 as LNHDA and CDR2 as SQIVND (reference sequence). V was clipped by 4 bases and J by 11 bases, with 11 bases between them. The CDR3 protein is CASSTGVRAFF. The CDR3 bases are TGTGCCAGTAGTACAGGGGTTCGGGCTTTCTTT.

This clone was observed a few times. The chain is built from TRBV9 and TRBJ1-1; D is uncertain. Trimming shortened V by 4 bases and J by 3 bases, and 13 bases separated the two germline ends. Germline values: CDR1 SGDLS, CDR2 YYNGEE. This CDR3 region has 14 residues. CDR3 sequence (DNA): TGTGCCAGCAGCATCGATAACACCTACACTGAAGCTTTCTTT. Encoded protein: CASSIDNTYTEAFF.

The chain links TRBV3-1 (or the pseudogene TRBV3-2) to TRBJ2-7; 9 bases align to TRBD1. This CDR3 is 16 amino acids long. The V segment lost 3 bases and the J segment 9 bases; nucleotides outside the gene matches: 15. The germline CDR1 and CDR2 sequences are LGHDT and YNNKEL (reference sequence). CDR3 sequence reads: CASSHRPGQGVLGQYF. The CDR3 coding sequence is TGTGCCAGCAGCCACCGCCCGGGACAGGGAGTTCTGGGGCAGTACTTC.

The rearrangement uses TRBV29-1 and TRBJ2-3; TRBD2 matches at 16 bases. J was trimmed by 2 bases and V by 6 bases; bases with no gene match: 8. The length of the CDR3 is 17 residues. Per germline, CDR1 SQVTM and CDR2 ANQGSEA. In DNA form, the CDR3 reads TGCAGCGTCGCCGGGACTAGCGGGGGGGCCACCACAGATACGCAGTATTTT. Translated, it gives CSVAGTSGGATTDTQYF.

This chain connects TRBV19 to TRBJ1-1; D is uncertain. The V end was cut by 6 bases, the J end by 1 base, with 9 bases between. The CDR3 is 13 amino acids. The V gene's germline CDR1 is LNHDA and CDR2 SQIVND (reference sequence). CDR3 in DNA: TGTGCCAGTAGGACCGGAGGGAACACTGAAGCTTTCTTT. This translates into CASRTGGNTEAFF.

The V call is TRBV9, the J call TRBJ2-2; D remains unclear. Germline V gene data show CDR1 as SGDLS and CDR2 as YYNGEE. Trimming stripped 2 bases from V and 4 bases from J, with 6 bases between. The CDR3 runs 13 residues. The CDR3 loop reads CASSVWATGELFF. The CDR3 coding sequence is TGTGCCAGCAGCGTTTGGGCCACCGGGGAGCTGTTTTTT.

V is TRBV9 and J is TRBJ1-2; 7 nucleotides line up with TRBD1. Trimming took 1 base from V and 5 from J; bases not matched to a gene: 5. CDR3 length: 14 amino acids. Germline V gene sequence: CDR1 SGDLS, CDR2 YYNGEE. The CDR3: CASSVRDSSYGYTF. For the CDR3, the DNA is TGTGCCAGCAGCGTAAGGGACAGTTCGTATGGCTACACCTTC.

This chain uses TRBV4-1 with TRBJ2-2; TRBD2 might be the D (6 bases). Trimming removed 2 bases at V and 0 bases at J, with 10 bases between. The germline CDR1 and CDR2 sequences are MGHRA and YSYEKL. The CDR3 loop spans 16 amino acids. The CDR3 region is CASSQQAGTNTGELFF. Here the CDR3 DNA reads TGCGCCAGCAGCCAACAGGCGGGGACGAACACCGGGGAGCTGTTTTTT.

The rearrangement links TRBV7-2 to TRBJ2-5; 9 positions match TRBD1. The CDR3 has 16 amino acids. V lost 5 bases to trimming and J lost 7 bases; unmatched junction nucleotides: 14. Germline CDR1 is SGHTA and CDR2 is FQGNSA. The CDR3 DNA reads TGTGCCAGCAGCCCCGACACAGGGGGCGGATATGGGACCCAGTACTTC. Amino acids: CASSPDTGGGYGTQYF.

The chain employs TRBV5-4 and TRBJ1-3, with D possibly being TRBD1 (6 bases). Germline V CDR1 and CDR2: SGHNT, YYREEE (reference sequence). The CDR3 is 14 residues long. Trimming left V 4 bases short and J 4 bases short, with 12 bases between. CDR3 sequence reads: CASSIPGVGNTIYF. The CDR3 region has the DNA TGTGCCAGCAGCATCCCAGGGGTCGGAAACACCATATATTTT.

J is TRBJ1-1 and V is TRBV6-1; 11 bases agree with TRBD1. The V segment lost 5 bases and the J segment 4 bases; nucleotides outside the gene matches: 12. CDR1 and CDR2 (germline): MNHNS, SASEGT. The CDR3 has 17 amino acids. In nucleotides, the CDR3 is TGTGCCAGCAGTAAAGGACAGGGGGCGGCCTGGGTCACTGAAGCTTTCTTT. This translates into CASSKGQGAAWVTEAFF.